The source of this T cell receptor beta chain is a study of T cells in Graves' hyperthyroidism and ophthalmopathy. V lost 1 base and J 9 bases, leaving 12 bases between the germline ends. The CDR3 extends over 13 amino acids. Researchers took RNA transcripts and amplified the TCR beta CDR3 regions from them. During a first-round RT-PCR of the TCR CDR3, the HTBI primer set was used. TCRdb passed the multiplex PCR reads through MiXCR, listing each CDR3 protein once. The sample carries around 520,000 distinct CDR3 sequences, around 24% recorded once. The rearrangement uses TRBV12-3 or TRBV12-4 and TRBJ2-5; D possibly uses TRBD1 or TRBD2 (5 bases each). The receptor's source is a woman aged 25 to 39 with Graves' ophthalmopathy. The sequenced sample consisted of blood. In nucleotides, the CDR3 is TGTGCCAGCAGTTTAGACGGGGCGTCGGCCCAGTACTTC. Its translation is CASSLDGASAQYF.